Following are 23 T cell receptor beta chains from one sample sequenced in a study of Ad26.COV2.S vaccination and SARS-CoV-2 variants. Libraries were prepared by immunoSEQ multiplex PCR; TCRdb keeps only in-frame clonotypes and omits some of them. This sample carries over 90,000 clones, over 70% of them seen once, and the ten largest clones take 15% to 20%. This material consisted of peripheral blood, taken after recovery from COVID-19. All receptors derive from a human donor who had recovered from COVID-19.

The V gene is TRBV11-2, the J gene TRBJ1-2, with D maybe TRBD1 (5 bases). The CDR3 consists of 14 residues. Trimming cost V 3 bases and J 3 bases, with 11 bases left between them. The germline V gene has CDR1 SGHAT and CDR2 FQNNGV. The CDR3 sequence: CASSFVQADYGYTF. The CDR3 DNA reads TGTGCCAGCAGCTTTGTACAGGCGGACTATGGCTACACCTTC.

Only a few counts were recorded for this clone. This chain connects TRBV7-9 to TRBJ2-3; D gene ambiguous. The CDR3 covers 14 residues. Germline CDR1 reads SEHNR; CDR2 reads FQNEAQ (reference sequence). The CDR3 nucleotides read TGTGCATCCTCTCGACGGACCCGGGTGGATACGCAGTATTTT. It yields the protein CASSRRTRVDTQYF.

This chain uses TRBV7-9 with TRBJ1-3; 7 positions agree with TRBD1. Per the germline V gene, CDR1 is SEHNR and CDR2 is FQNEAQ (reference sequence). After removal of 6 bases from V and 1 base from J, the junction contained 6 bases not matched to a gene. CDR3 size: 15 residues. For the CDR3, the DNA is TGTGCCAGCAGTTACGGACAGGTTTCTGGAAACACCATATATTTT. It specifies CASSYGQVSGNTIYF.

The chain is built from TRBV2 and TRBJ2-2; 16 nucleotides match TRBD2. The CDR3 spans 15 residues. V shed 6 bases and J 5 bases; nucleotides not matched to a gene: 0. From germline, CDR1 is SNHLY and CDR2 FYNNEI. Here the CDR3 reads CASRGLAGGTGELFF. The CDR3, as DNA: TGTGCCAGCAGGGGACTAGCGGGGGGGACCGGGGAGCTGTTTTTT. Supplemented by reference TRBV2 and TRBJ2-2, the full variable domain reads EPEVTQTPSHQVTQMGQEVILRCVPISNHLYFYWYRQILGQKVEFLVSFYNNEISEKSEIFDDQFSVERPDGSNFTLKIRSTKLEDSAMYFCASRGLAGGTGELFFGEGSRLTVL.

The chain is built from TRBV4-3 and TRBJ1-2; the D gene is possibly TRBD1 (5 bases). This CDR3 is 14 amino acids long. Germline CDR1 and CDR2: LGHNA and YSLEER. V lost 1 base to trimming and J lost 3 bases, with 9 bases between them. Here the CDR3 DNA reads TGCGCCAGCAGCCAAGTTGGGGGGGACTATGGCTACACCTTC. Its translation: CASSQVGGDYGYTF.

The rearrangement joins TRBV7-3 to TRBJ1-1; D gene uncertain. Germline-derived CDR1 and CDR2 are SGHTA and FQGTGA. This CDR3 comprises 13 residues. The V gene lost 1 base and the J gene lost 7 bases, with 10 bases spanning the gap. The CDR3, as DNA: TGTGCCAGCAGCTTAAGTAGGCAGCATGAAGCTTTCTTT. This gives the protein CASSLSRQHEAFF.

CDR3 loop: CASTRDNDQPQHF. As DNA, the CDR3 is TGTGCCAGTACCCGGGACAATGATCAGCCCCAGCATTTT. This sequence joins TRBV19 and TRBJ1-5, with a weak D call TRBD1 (6 bases). This CDR3 comprises 13 residues. Germline assignment: CDR1 LNHDA and CDR2 SQIVND (reference sequence). V lost 7 bases and J lost 5, with 12 bases in between.

The CDR3 DNA is TGCGCCAGCAGTGGTACGGGGACAACTTTCTTT. Its protein is CASSGTGTTFF. The V call is TRBV10-1, the J call TRBJ1-1; maybe TRBD1 (6 bases). The CDR3 runs 11 residues. Per germline, CDR1 WNHNN and CDR2 SYGVQD (reference sequence). The V end lost 4 bases, the J end lost 12 bases, and 12 bases lay between the germline ends.

The V and J genes are TRBV19 and TRBJ1-1; 9 nucleotides align to TRBD1. Germline V gene data show CDR1 as LNHDA and CDR2 as SQIVND (reference sequence). V dropped 1 base and J dropped 0; count of bases not matched to a gene: 6. CDR3 size: 17 residues. This chain's CDR3 is CASSIGPGQGMNTEAFF. The DNA for the CDR3 is TGTGCCAGTAGTATAGGACCAGGACAGGGGATGAACACTGAAGCTTTCTTT.

The chain uses TRBV6-6 and TRBJ1-1, with TRBD1 identical over 7 bases. Germline V gene sequence: CDR1 MNHNY, CDR2 SVGAGI (reference sequence). Losses at the gene ends were 6 bases for V and 2 bases for J; bases not matched to a gene: 12. This CDR3 has 16 amino acids. CDR3 protein: CASSPQPGQLNTEAFF. The CDR3 DNA follows: TGTGCCAGCAGCCCTCAACCGGGACAGCTTAACACTGAAGCTTTCTTT.

This clone turned up a few times. The CDR3 region is CASSPPRASGEQYF. The CDR3 bases are TGCGCCAGCAGCCCCCCTCGGGCTAGCGGGGAACAGTACTTC. This chain joins TRBV5-1 and TRBJ2-7; TRBD2 matches 9 bases. Germline CDR1 reads SGHRS; CDR2 reads YFSETQ. The CDR3 has 14 amino acids. V was clipped by 4 bases and J by 10 bases; unmatched bases: 12.

The V gene is TRBV28, the J gene TRBJ2-3, with 9 positions matching TRBD2. This CDR3 comprises 17 residues. V gave up 4 bases and J gave up 6 bases; unmatched junction bases: 14. CDR1 is MDHEN and CDR2 is SYDVKM in the germline V gene. The CDR3 loop is CASSSHGSGGRLDTQYF. The CDR3, as DNA: TGTGCCAGCAGTTCTCACGGTAGCGGGGGCCGCTTGGATACGCAGTATTTT.

The rearrangement joins TRBV12-5 to TRBJ1-4, with D possibly being TRBD1 (6 bases). CDR1 and CDR2 from the germline V gene are LGHNT and FRNRAP. Trimming removed 6 bases from V and 8 bases from J, with 16 bases in between. The CDR3 runs 14 residues. The CDR3 sequence is CASGSDRLIEKLFF. Written as DNA, the CDR3 is TGTGCTAGTGGCTCGGACAGATTAATCGAAAAACTGTTTTTT.

This chain uses TRBV5-1 with TRBJ2-3, with 7 bases that match TRBD1. Unmatched junction bases numbered 11, after V lost 4 bases and J lost 9 bases. Germline-derived CDR1 and CDR2 are SGHRS and YFSETQ. CDR3 size: 14 residues. The CDR3 protein is CASSPLRDSLTQYF. The CDR3 DNA sequence: TGCGCCAGCAGCCCTTTGAGGGACAGTCTAACGCAGTATTTT.

J is TRBJ2-3 and V is TRBV19; no clear D gene. CDR1 is LNHDA, CDR2 SQIVND, per germline (reference sequence). The CDR3 has 14 amino acids. Trimming stripped 7 bases from V and 6 bases from J, with 17 bases between. The CDR3 DNA sequence: TGTGCCAGTACCTCACGTCCAAATGGGGATACGCAGTATTTT. Translated, it gives CASTSRPNGDTQYF.

This clone was counted only a few times. V usage is TRBV28 and J usage is TRBJ2-7; TRBD1 matches 10 bases. Germline lookup yields CDR1 MDHEN and CDR2 SYDVKM. The CDR3 has 14 residues. V lost 6 bases, J lost 5 bases, and 7 bases stayed unmatched. CDR3 nucleotide sequence: TGTGCCAGCAGACCTGGGACAGGGGTGGACGAGCAGTACTTC. Translated, it gives CASRPGTGVDEQYF. The variable domain in full, completed from reference TRBV28 and TRBJ2-7, reads DVKVTQSSRYLVKRTGEKVFLECVQDMDHENMFWYRQDPGLGLRLIYFSYDVKMKEKGDIPEGYSVSREKKERFSLILESASTNQTSMYLCASRPGTGVDEQYFGPGTRLTVT.

The V call is TRBV7-2, the J call TRBJ2-2, with D perhaps matching TRBD1 or TRBD2 (5 bases each). Trimming removed 5 bases from V and 1 base from J, with 11 bases in between. This CDR3 region has 15 residues. Germline CDR1 is SGHTA and CDR2 is FQGNSA. CDR3 amino acids: CASSPEGRNTGELFF. The CDR3 DNA is TGTGCCAGCAGCCCCGAGGGACGGAACACCGGGGAGCTGTTTTTT.

The gene calls are TRBV6-1 and TRBJ2-7; a possible D gene is TRBD2 (6 bases). The CDR3 loop spans 15 amino acids. V lost 2 bases and J 7 bases, leaving 18 bases between the germline ends. The germline CDR1 and CDR2 sequences are MNHNS and SASEGT. The CDR3 loop is CASSETSPSLSEQYF. The CDR3, as DNA: TGTGCCAGCAGTGAAACTAGCCCTTCCCTCTCTGAGCAGTACTTC.

This clone was seen just once. CDR3 sequence: CASSSEGSRVSYNSPLHF. CDR3 sequence (DNA): TGCGCCAGCAGCTCGGAAGGTTCTCGCGTCTCCTATAATTCACCCCTCCACTTT. The chain is built from TRBV5-1 and TRBJ1-6; no clear D gene. Germline V gives CDR1 SGHRS, CDR2 YFSETQ. The CDR3 is 18 residues long. V was cut by 3 bases and J by 0 bases, with 16 bases left in between.

The chain employs TRBV3-1 (or the pseudogene TRBV3-2) and TRBJ1-6, with a weak D call TRBD1 (6 bases). Germline V gene sequence: CDR1 LGHDT, CDR2 YNNKEL (reference sequence). The CDR3 runs 13 residues. Trimming stripped 11 bases from V and 2 bases from J, with 10 bases between. The chain's CDR3 is CASGGAYNSPLHF. The CDR3 DNA follows: TGTGCCTCGGGGGGCGCCTATAATTCACCCCTCCACTTT.

The chain carries TRBV10-3 and TRBJ2-5; the D is unclear. CDR1 and CDR2 from the germline V gene are ENHRY and SYGVKD. The CDR3 length is 13 residues. Trimming cost V 2 bases and J 0 bases, with 4 bases left between them. The chain's CDR3 is CAISETYQETQYF. The DNA for the CDR3 is TGTGCCATCAGTGAGACCTACCAAGAGACCCAGTACTTC.

The chain employs TRBV5-4 and TRBJ1-2; D unclear. Trimming cost V 0 bases and J 8 bases, with 11 bases left between them. From germline, CDR1 is SGHNT and CDR2 YYREEE (reference sequence). The CDR3 loop spans 13 amino acids. The CDR3 nucleotides read TGTGCCAGCAGCTTGGAACGGGTGGGGGGCTACACCTTC. It translates to CASSLERVGGYTF. Full variable domain (missing parts from reference TRBV5-4 and TRBJ1-2): ETGVTQSPTHLIKTRGQQVTLRCSSQSGHNTVSWYQQALGQGPQFIFQYYREEENGRGNFPPRFSGLQFPNYSSELNVNALELDDSALYLCASSLERVGGYTFGSGTRLTVV.

Regarding this clone: The sample contains more than one DNA sequence encoding this CDR3. The CDR3 DNA reads TGTGCCAGCAGTAGGGGCAGCTACGAGCAGTACTTC. It specifies CASSRGSYEQYF. This chain connects TRBV12-3 or TRBV12-4 to TRBJ2-7; perhaps TRBD1 as D (5 bases). The length of the CDR3 is 12 residues. Between the trimmed V and J ends, which lost 5 bases and 3 bases, there was a span of 8 bases.